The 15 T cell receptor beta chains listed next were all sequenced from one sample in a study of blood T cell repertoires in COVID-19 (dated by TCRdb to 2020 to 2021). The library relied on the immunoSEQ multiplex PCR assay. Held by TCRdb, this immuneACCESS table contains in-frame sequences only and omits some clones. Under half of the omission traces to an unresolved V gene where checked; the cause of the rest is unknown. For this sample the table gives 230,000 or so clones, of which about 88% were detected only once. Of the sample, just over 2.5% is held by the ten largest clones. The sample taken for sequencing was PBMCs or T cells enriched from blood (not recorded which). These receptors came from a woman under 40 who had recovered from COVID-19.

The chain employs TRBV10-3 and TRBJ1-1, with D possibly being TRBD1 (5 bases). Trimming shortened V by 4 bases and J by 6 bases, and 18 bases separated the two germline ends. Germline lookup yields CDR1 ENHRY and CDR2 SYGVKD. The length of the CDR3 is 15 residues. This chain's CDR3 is CAISAPGLRDPEAFF. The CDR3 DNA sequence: TGTGCCATCAGTGCCCCAGGGTTGAGAGACCCTGAAGCTTTCTTT.

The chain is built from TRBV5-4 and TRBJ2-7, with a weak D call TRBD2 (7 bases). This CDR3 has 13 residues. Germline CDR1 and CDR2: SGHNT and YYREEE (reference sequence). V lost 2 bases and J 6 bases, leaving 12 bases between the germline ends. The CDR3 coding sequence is TGTGCCAGCAGCTTAGGGGGGGTCAGCGAGCAGTACTTC. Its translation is CASSLGGVSEQYF.

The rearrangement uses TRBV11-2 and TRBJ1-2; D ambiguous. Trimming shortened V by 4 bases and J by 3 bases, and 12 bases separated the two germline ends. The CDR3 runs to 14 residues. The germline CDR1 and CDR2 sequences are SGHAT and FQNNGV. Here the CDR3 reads CASSSFGLDYGYTF. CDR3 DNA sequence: TGTGCCAGCAGCTCGTTTGGACTGGACTATGGCTACACCTTC.

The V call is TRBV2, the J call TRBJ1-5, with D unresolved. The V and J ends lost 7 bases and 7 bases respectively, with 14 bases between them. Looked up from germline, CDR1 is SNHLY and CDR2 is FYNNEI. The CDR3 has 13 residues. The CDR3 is CASTEGRGQPQHF. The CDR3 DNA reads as TGTGCCAGCACCGAGGGAAGAGGCCAGCCCCAGCATTTT.

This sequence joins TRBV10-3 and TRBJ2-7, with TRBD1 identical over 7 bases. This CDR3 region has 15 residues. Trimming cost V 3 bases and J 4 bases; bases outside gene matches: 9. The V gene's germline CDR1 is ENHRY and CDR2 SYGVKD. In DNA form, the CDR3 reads TGTGCCATCAGTGAACGGACAGGCGGAGGTTACGAGCAGTACTTC. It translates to CAISERTGGGYEQYF.

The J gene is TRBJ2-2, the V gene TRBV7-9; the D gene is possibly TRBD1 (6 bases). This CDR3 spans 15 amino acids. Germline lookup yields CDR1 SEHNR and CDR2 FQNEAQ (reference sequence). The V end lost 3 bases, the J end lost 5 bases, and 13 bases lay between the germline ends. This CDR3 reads CASSLTGSRTGELFF. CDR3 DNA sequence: TGTGCCAGCAGCTTGACAGGAAGTCGGACCGGGGAGCTGTTTTTT.

CDR3 sequence (DNA): TGCGCCAGCAGCCAAGGGGACAGGGAAAACTATGGCTACACCTTC. Encoded protein: CASSQGDRENYGYTF. The rearrangement uses TRBV4-1 and TRBJ1-2; 9 bases line up with TRBD1. Germline V lookup: CDR1 MGHRA, CDR2 YSYEKL. This CDR3 has 15 amino acids. Trimming at V came to 1 base and at J to 2 bases, leaving 2 bases not matched to a gene.

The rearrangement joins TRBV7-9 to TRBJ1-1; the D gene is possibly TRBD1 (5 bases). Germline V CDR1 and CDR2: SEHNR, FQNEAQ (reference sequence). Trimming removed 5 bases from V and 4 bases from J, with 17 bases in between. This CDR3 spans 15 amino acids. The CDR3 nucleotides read TGTGCCAGCAGCCCGGGACTCTACTTCGGCACTGAAGCTTTCTTT. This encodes CASSPGLYFGTEAFF.

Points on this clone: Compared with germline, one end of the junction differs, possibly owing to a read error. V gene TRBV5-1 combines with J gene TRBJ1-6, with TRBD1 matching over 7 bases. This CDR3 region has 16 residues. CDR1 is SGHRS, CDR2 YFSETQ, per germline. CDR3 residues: CASSPANRGINLPLHF. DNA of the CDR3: TGCGCCAGCAGCCCAGCCAACAGGGGAATCAATTTACCCCTCCACTTT. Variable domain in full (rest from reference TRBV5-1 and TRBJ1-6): KAGVTQTPRYLIKTRGQQVTLSCSPISGHRSVSWYQQTPGQGLQFLFEYFSETQRNKGNFPGRFSGRQFSNSRSEMNVSTLELGDSALYLCASSPANRGINLPLHFGNGTRLTVT.

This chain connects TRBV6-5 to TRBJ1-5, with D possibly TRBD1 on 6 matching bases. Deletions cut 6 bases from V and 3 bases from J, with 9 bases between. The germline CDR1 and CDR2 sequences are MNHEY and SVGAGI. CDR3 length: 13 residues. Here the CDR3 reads CASSQGTNQPQHF. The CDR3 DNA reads TGTGCCAGCAGCCAGGGGACCAATCAGCCCCAGCATTTT.

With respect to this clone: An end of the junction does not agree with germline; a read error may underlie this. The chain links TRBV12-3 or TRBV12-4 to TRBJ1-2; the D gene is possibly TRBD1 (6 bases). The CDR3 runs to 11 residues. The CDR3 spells CASSLETGFAF. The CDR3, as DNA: TGTGCCAGCAGTTTAGAAACAGGGTTTGCATTC.

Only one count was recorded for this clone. Written as DNA, the CDR3 is TGTGCCAGCAGTGATGGGGGCGCGGAATCACCCCTCCACTTT. This translates into CASSDGGAESPLHF. This chain uses TRBV6-1 with TRBJ1-6; tentative D call: TRBD1 (6 bases). This CDR3 spans 14 amino acids. V lost 3 bases to trimming and J lost 10 bases, with 13 bases between them. The germline gives CDR1 MNHNS, CDR2 SASEGT.

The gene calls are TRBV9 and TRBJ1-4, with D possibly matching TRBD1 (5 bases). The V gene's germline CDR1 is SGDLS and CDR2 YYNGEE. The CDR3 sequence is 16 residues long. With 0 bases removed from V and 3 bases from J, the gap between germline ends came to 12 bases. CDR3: CASSVGAGGANEKLFF. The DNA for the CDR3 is TGTGCCAGCAGCGTAGGCGCGGGGGGGGCTAATGAAAAACTGTTTTTT.

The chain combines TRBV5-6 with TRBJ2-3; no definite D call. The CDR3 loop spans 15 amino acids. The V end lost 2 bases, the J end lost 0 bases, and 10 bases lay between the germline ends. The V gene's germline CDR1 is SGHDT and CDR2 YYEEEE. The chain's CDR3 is CASSFAVRSTDTQYF. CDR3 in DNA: TGTGCCAGCAGCTTCGCGGTGCGTAGCACAGATACGCAGTATTTT.

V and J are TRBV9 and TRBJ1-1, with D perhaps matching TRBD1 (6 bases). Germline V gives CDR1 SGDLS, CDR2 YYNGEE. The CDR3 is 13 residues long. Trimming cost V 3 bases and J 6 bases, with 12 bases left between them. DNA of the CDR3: TGTGCCAGCAGCGAACGACAGGATGCTGAAGCTTTCTTT. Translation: CASSERQDAEAFF.